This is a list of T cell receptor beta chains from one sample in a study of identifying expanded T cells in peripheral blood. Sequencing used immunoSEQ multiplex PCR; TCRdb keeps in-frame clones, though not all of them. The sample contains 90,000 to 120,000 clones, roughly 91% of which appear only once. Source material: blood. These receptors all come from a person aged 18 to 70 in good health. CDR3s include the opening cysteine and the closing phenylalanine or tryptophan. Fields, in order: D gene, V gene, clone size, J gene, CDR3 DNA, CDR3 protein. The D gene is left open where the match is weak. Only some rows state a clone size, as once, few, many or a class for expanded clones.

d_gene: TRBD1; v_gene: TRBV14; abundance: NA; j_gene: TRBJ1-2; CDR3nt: TGTGCCAGCAGCACAGGACAGGGTTACGGCTACACCTTC; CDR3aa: CASSTGQGYGYTF
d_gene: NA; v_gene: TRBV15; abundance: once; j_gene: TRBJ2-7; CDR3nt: TGTGCCACCAGCAGGTCCCCCCTTAGCTCCTACGAGCAGTACTTC; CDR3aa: CATSRSPLSSYEQYF
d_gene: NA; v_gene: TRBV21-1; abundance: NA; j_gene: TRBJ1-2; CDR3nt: TGTGCCAGCAGTAGCCTTGCGGGGCAAGGCTACACCTTC; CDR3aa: CASSSLAGQGYTF
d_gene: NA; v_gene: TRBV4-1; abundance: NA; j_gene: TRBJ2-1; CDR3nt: TGCGCCAGCAGCCAAGAATATATGGGACAACTAAACAATGAGCAGTTCTTC; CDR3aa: CASSQEYMGQLNNEQFF
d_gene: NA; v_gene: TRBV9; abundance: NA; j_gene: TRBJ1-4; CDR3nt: TGTGCCAGCAACGGAGGGGACGGGGAAAAACTGTTTTTT; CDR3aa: CASNGGDGEKLFF
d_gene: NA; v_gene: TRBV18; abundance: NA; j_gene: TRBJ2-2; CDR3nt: TGTGCCAGCTCACCACCTTTGGGGCCGGTCACCGGGGAGCTGTTTTTT; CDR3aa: CASSPPLGPVTGELFF
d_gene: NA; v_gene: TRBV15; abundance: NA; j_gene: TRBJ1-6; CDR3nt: TGTGCCACCAGCAAAAGTGGAGGGGTTAATTCACCCCTCCACTTT; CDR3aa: CATSKSGGVNSPLHF
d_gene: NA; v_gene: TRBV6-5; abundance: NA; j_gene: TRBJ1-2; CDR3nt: TGTGCCAGCAGCCCCGGGGATGGCTACACCTTC; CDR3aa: CASSPGDGYTF
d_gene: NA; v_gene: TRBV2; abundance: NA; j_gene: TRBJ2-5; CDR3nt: TGTGCCAGCAGTGAAGCAGAGTGGGAGACCCAGTACTTC; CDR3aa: CASSEAEWETQYF
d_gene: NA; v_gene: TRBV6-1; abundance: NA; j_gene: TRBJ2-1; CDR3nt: TGTGCCAGCAAGGCGCGGTTTGACTACAATGAGCAGTTCTTC; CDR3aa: CASKARFDYNEQFF
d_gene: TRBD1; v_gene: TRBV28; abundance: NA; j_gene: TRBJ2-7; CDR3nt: TGTGCCAGCAGTTACAGGGGGCCGTCCTACGAGCAGTACTTC; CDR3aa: CASSYRGPSYEQYF
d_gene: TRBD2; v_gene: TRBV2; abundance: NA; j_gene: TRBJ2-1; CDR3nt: TGTGCCAGCCTTAGCGGGGGGGCCGCTGAGCAGTTCTTC; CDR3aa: CASLSGGAAEQFF
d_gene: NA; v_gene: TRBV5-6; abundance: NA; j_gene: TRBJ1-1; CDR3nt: TGTGCCAGCAGCCTCCAGACGACGGTGAACACTGAAGCTTTCTTT; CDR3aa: CASSLQTTVNTEAFF
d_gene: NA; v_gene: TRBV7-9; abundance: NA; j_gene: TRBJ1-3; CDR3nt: TGTGCCAGCAGCTTAACGGGTAACACCATATATTTT; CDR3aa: CASSLTGNTIYF
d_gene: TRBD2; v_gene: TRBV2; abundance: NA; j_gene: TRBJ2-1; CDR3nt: TGTGCCAGCAGCCCGACTAGCGGGGGGAACAATGAGCAGTTCTTC; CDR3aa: CASSPTSGGNNEQFF
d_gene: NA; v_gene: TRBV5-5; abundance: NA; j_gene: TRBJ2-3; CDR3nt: TGTGCCAGCAGCTTCCCAAGCACAGATACGCAGTATTTT; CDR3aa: CASSFPSTDTQYF
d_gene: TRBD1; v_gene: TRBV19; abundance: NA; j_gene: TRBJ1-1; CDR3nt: TGTGCCAGTACCTACGGGACAGGGAACACTGAAGCTTTCTTT; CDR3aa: CASTYGTGNTEAFF
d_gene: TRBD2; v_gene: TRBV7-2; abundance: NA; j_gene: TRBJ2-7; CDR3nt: TGTGCCAGCAGTCGCTACTACAGGGAGCGGGGGGTTGAGCAGTACTTC; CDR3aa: CASSRYYRERGVEQYF
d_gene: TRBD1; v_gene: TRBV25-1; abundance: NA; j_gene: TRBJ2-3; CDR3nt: TGTGCCAGCAGTGAATACGAGGGGGCGGTCACAGATACGCAGTATTTT; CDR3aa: CASSEYEGAVTDTQYF
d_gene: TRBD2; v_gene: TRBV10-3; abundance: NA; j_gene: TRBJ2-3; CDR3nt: TGTGCCATCAGTGGGGTCTGGGGCGGGACTAGCCAGGATTTT; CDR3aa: CAISGVWGGTSQDF
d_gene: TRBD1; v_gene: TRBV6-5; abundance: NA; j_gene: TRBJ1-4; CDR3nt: TGTGCCAGCAGTTACTCGGGACAGGGGAACGAAAAACTGTTTTTT; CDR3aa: CASSYSGQGNEKLFF
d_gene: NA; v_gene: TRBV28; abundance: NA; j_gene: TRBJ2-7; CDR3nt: TGTGCCAGCAGAGACATCCGGCTCCGCTACGAGCAGTACTTC; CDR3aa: CASRDIRLRYEQYF
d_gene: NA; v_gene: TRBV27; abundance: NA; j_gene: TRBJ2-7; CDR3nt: TGTGCCAGCAGTTTCGGGGGGCCGCAGTACTTC; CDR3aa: CASSFGGPQYF
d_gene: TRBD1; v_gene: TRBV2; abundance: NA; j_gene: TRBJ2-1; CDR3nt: TGTGCCAGCAGTGAGACAGGGCGGCCAACCTACAATGAGCAGTTCTTC; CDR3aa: CASSETGRPTYNEQFF
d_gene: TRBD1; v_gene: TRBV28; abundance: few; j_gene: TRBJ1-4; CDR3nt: TGTGCCAGCAGTGGGGGACAGGGTAATGAAAAACTGTTTTTT; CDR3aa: CASSGGQGNEKLFF
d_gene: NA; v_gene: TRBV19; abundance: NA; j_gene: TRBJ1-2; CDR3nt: TGTGCCAGTACCCCCGGGGGAGGCTACACCTTC; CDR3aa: CASTPGGGYTF
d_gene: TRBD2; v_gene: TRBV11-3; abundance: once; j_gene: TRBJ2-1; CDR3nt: TGTGCCAGCAGCCCTGGGGCAGGGACTAATAATGAGCAGTTCTTC; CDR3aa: CASSPGAGTNNEQFF
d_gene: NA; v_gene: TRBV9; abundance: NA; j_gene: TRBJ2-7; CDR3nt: TGTGCCAGCAGCATTGGGCCCACCGAATTGTACGAGCAGTACTTC; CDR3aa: CASSIGPTELYEQYF
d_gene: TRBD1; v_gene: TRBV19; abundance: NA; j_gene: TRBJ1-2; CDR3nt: TGTGCCAGTGGGACAGGCCAGTCGGCCTTC; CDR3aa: CASGTGQSAF
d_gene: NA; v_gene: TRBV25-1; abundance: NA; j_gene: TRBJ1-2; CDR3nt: TGTGCCAGCAGTGAACAGGAGGCGCATGGCTACACCTTC; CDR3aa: CASSEQEAHGYTF
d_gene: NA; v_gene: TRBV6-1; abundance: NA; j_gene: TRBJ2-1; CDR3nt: TGTGCCAGCAGTGAATCGAGTGAGCAGTTCTTC; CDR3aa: CASSESSEQFF
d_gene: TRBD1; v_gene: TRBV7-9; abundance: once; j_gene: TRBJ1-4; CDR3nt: TGTGCCAGCAGCTCACCGGGACAGGGGATCGCAACTAATGAAAAACTGTTTTTT; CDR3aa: CASSSPGQGIATNEKLFF
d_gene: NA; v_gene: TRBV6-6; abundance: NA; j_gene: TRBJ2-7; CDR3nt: TGTGCCAGCAGTTTTGGAGGATTCTACGAGCAGTACTTC; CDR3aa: CASSFGGFYEQYF
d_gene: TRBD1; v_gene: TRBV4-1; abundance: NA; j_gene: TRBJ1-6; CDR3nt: TGCGCCAGCAGCCCTCAAGTTTTGCAGACAGGGAGGACCTCACCCCTCCACTTT; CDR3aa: CASSPQVLQTGRTSPLHF
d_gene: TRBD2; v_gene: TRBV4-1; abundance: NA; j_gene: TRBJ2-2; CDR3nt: TGCGCCAGCAGCCTGGCTAGCGGAAACGCGAACACCGGGGAGCTGTTTTTT; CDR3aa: CASSLASGNANTGELFF
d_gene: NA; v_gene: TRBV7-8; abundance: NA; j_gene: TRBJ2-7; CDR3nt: TGTGCCAGCAGCTTAGGACGGACCAGCTCCTACGAGCAGTACTTC; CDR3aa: CASSLGRTSSYEQYF
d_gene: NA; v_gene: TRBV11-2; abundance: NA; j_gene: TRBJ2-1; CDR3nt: TGTGCCAGCAGCGGTGGACAGAAGTACAATGAGCAGTTCTTC; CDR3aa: CASSGGQKYNEQFF
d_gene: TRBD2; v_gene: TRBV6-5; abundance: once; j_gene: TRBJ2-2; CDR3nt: TGTGCCAGCAGTTACGGACTAGCGGGGGTTTACGGGGAGCTGTTTTTT; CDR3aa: CASSYGLAGVYGELFF
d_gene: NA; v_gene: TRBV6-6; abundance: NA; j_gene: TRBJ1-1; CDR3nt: TGTGCCAGCAGTTACGACAGGAGAGGGAGAGAAGCTTTCTTT; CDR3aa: CASSYDRRGREAFF
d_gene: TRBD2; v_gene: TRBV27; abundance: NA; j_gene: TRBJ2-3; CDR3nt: TGTGCCACCTGTCTAGCGGGGCGGTGCACAGATACGCAGTATTTT; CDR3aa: CATCLAGRCTDTQYF
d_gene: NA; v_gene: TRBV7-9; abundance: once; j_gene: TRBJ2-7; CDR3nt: TGTGCCAGCAGCTTCCGCGGGGATAGTGCCTACGAGCAGTACTTC; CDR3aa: CASSFRGDSAYEQYF